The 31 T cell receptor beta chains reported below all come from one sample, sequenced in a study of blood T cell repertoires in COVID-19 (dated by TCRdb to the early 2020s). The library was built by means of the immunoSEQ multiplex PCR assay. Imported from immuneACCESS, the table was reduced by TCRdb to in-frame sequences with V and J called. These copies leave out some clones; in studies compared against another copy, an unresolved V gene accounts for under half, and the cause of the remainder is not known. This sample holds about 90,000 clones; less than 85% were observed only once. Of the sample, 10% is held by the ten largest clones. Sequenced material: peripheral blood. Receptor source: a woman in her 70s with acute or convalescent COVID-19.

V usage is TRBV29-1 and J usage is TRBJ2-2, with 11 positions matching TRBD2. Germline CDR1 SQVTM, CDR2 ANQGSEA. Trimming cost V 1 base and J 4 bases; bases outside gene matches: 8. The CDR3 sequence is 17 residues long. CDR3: CSVEGSLAGGRTGELFF. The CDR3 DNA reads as TGCAGCGTTGAAGGCTCCCTAGCGGGGGGCCGCACCGGGGAGCTGTTTTTT.

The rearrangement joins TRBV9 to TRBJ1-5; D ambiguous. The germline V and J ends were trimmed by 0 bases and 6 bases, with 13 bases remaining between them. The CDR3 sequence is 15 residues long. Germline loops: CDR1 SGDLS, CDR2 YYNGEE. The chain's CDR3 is CASSVEPQAGQPQHF. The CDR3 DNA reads TGTGCCAGCAGCGTAGAGCCACAAGCGGGTCAGCCCCAGCATTTT.

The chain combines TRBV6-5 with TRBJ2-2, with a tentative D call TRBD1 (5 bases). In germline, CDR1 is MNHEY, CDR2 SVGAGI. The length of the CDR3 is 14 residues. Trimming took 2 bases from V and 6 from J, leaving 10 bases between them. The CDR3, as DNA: TGTGCCAGCAGTTACATCAGGGTTGCCGGGGAGCTGTTTTTT. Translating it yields CASSYIRVAGELFF.

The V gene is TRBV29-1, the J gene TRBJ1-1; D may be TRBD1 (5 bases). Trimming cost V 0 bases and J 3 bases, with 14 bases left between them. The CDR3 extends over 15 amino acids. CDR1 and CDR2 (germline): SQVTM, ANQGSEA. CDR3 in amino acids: CSVEDFAGFDTEAFF. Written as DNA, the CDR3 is TGCAGCGTTGAAGATTTCGCAGGGTTCGACACTGAAGCTTTCTTT.

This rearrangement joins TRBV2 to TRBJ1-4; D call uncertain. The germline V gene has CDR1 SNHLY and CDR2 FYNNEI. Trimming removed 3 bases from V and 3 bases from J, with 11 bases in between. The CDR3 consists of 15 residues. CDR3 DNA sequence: TGTGCCAGCAGTGAGAGGTGGCTTGCTAATGAAAAACTGTTTTTT. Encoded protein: CASSERWLANEKLFF. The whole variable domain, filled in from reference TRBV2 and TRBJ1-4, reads EPEVTQTPSHQVTQMGQEVILRCVPISNHLYFYWYRQILGQKVEFLVSFYNNEISEKSEIFDDQFSVERPDGSNFTLKIRSTKLEDSAMYFCASSERWLANEKLFFGSGTQLSVL.

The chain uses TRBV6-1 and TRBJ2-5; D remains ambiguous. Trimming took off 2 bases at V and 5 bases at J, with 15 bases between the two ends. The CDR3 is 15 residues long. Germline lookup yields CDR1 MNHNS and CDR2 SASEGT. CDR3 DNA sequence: TGTGCCAGCAGTGAATCGGTGGGCCCACAGGAGACCCAGTACTTC. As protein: CASSESVGPQETQYF.

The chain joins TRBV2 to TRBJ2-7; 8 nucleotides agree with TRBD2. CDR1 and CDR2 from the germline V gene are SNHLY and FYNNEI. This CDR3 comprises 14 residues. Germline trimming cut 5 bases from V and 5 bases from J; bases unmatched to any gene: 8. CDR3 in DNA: TGTGCCAGCAGTCCCCGGGGGGGCCTAGACGAGCAGTACTTC. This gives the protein CASSPRGGLDEQYF.

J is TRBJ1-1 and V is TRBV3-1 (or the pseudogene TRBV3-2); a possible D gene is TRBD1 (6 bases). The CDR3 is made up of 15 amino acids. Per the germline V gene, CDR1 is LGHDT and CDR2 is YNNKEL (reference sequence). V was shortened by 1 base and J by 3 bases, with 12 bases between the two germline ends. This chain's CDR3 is CASSQVTGKHTEAFF. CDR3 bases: TGTGCCAGCAGCCAAGTTACAGGGAAACACACTGAAGCTTTCTTT.

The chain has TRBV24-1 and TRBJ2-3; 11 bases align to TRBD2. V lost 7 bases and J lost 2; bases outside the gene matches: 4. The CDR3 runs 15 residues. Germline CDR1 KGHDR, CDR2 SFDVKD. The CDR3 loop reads CATRASGGITDTQYF. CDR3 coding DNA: TGTGCCACCAGGGCTAGCGGGGGGATCACAGATACGCAGTATTTT.

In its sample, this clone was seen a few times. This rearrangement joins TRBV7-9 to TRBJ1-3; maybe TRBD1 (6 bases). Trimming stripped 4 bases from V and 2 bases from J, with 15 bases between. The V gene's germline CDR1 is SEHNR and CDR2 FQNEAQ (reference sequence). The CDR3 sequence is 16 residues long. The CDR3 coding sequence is TGTGCCAGCAGCTCGCGACAGGCCCCCGCTGGAAACACCATATATTTT. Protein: CASSSRQAPAGNTIYF.

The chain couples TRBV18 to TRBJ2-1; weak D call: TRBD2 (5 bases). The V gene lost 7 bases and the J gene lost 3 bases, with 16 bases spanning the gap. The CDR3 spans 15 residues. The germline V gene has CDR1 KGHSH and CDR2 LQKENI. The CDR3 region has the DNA TGTGCCAGCTTCACAGCCACCGGGAACTACAATGAGCAGTTCTTC. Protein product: CASFTATGNYNEQFF.

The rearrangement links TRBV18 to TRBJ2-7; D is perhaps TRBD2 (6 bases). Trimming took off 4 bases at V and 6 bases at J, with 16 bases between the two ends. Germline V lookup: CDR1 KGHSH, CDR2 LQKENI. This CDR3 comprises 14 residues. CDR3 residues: CASSRLETSSEQYF. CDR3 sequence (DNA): TGTGCCAGCTCACGTCTGGAAACTAGCTCCGAGCAGTACTTC.

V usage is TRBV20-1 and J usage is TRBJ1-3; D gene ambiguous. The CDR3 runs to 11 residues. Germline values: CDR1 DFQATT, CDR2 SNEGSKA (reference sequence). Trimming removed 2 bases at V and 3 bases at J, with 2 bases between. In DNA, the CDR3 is TGCAGTGCTAGACATGGAAACACCATATATTTT. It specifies CSARHGNTIYF.

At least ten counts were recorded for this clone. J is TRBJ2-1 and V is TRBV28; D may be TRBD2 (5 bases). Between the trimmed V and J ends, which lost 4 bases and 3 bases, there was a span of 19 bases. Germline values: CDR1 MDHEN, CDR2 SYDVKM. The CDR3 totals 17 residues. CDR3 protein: CASSSNPGFLGYNEQFF. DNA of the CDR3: TGTGCCAGCAGTTCCAACCCGGGGTTCCTTGGCTACAATGAGCAGTTCTTC.

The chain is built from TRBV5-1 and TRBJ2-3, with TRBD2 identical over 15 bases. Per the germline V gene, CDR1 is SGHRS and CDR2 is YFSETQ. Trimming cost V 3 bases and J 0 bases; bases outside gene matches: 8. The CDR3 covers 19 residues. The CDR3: CASSSGLAGGIPSTDTQYF. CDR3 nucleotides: TGCGCCAGCAGCTCCGGACTAGCGGGAGGGATCCCTAGCACAGATACGCAGTATTTT.

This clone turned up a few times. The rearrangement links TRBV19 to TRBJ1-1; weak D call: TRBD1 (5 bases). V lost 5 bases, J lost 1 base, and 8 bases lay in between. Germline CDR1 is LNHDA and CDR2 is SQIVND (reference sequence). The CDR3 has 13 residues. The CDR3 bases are TGTGCCAGTAGTTTGACAGAGAACACTGAAGCTTTCTTT. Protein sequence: CASSLTENTEAFF.

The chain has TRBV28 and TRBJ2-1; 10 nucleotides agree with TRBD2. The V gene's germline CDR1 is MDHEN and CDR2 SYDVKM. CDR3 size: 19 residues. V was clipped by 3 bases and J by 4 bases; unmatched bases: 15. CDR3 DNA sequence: TGTGCCAGCAGTTTGTCGGGGTGGGCTAGCGGGAGCGCTTACAATGAGCAGTTCTTC. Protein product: CASSLSGWASGSAYNEQFF.

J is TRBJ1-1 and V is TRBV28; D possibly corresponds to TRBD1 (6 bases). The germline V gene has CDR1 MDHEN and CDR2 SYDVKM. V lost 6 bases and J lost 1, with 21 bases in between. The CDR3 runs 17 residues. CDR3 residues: CASRVTPGAGPNTEAFF. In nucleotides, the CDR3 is TGTGCCAGCAGAGTTACTCCAGGGGCAGGGCCGAACACTGAAGCTTTCTTT.

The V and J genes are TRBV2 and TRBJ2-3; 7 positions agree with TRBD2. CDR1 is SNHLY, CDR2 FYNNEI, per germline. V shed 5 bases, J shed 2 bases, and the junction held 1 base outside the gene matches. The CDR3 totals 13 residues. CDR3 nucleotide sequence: TGTGCCAGCAGTAGCGGGATCACAGATACGCAGTATTTT. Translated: CASSSGITDTQYF. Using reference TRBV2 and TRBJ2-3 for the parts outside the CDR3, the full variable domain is EPEVTQTPSHQVTQMGQEVILRCVPISNHLYFYWYRQILGQKVEFLVSFYNNEISEKSEIFDDQFSVERPDGSNFTLKIRSTKLEDSAMYFCASSSGITDTQYFGPGTRLTVL.

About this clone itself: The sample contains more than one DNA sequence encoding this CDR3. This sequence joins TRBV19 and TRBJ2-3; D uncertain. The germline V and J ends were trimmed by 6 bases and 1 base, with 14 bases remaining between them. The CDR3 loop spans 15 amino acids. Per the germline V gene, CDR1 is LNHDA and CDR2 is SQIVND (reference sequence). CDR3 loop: CASSPSGWRTDTQYF. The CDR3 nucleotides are TGTGCCAGTAGCCCATCTGGTTGGCGCACAGATACGCAGTATTTT. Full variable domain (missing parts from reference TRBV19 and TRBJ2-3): DGGITQSPKYLFRKEGQNVTLSCEQNLNHDAMYWYRQDPGQGLRLIYYSQIVNDFQKGDIAEGYSVSREKKESFPLTVTSAQKNPTAFYLCASSPSGWRTDTQYFGPGTRLTVL.

The CDR3 region has the DNA TGTGCCAGCAGTGAAAACAGACGGGAGACCCAGTACTTC. Translated, it gives CASSENRRETQYF. V is TRBV6-1 and J is TRBJ2-5; D not resolved. The CDR3 contains 13 residues. The V gene lost 2 bases and the J gene lost 5 bases, with 9 bases spanning the gap. Germline CDR1 is MNHNS and CDR2 is SASEGT.

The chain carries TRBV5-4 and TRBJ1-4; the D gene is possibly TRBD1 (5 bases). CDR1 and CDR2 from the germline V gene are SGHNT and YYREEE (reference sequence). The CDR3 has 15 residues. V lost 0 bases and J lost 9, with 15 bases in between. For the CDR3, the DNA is TGTGCCAGCAGCTTGGGGGCAGGGCCTGAGCAAAAACTGTTTTTT. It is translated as CASSLGAGPEQKLFF.

The CDR3 nucleotides are TGTGCCAGCAGTCGGACTTTTACCGGGGAGCTGTTTTTT. It codes for CASSRTFTGELFF. The chain has TRBV27 and TRBJ2-2; the D gene is possibly TRBD2 (5 bases). The V end was cut by 5 bases, the J end by 5 bases, with 9 bases between. Germline CDR1 MNHEY, CDR2 SMNVEV (reference sequence). The CDR3 is 13 amino acids.

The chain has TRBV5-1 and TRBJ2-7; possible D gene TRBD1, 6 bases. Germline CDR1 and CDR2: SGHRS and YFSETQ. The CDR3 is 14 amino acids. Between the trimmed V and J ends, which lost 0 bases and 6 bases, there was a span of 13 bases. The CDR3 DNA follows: TGCGCCAGCAGCTTGGCAGGGGTAGAGCGCGAGCAGTACTTC. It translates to CASSLAGVEREQYF.

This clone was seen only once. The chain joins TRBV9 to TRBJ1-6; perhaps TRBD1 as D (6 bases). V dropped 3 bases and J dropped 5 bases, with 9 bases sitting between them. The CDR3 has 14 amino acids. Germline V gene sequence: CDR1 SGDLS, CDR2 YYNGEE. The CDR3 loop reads CASSARGDNSPLHF. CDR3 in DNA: TGTGCCAGCAGCGCCAGGGGAGATAATTCACCCCTCCACTTT.

CDR3 in amino acids: CASSPITGGNTEQFF. The CDR3 DNA sequence: TGTGCCAGCAGTCCTATAACCGGGGGGAACACTGAGCAGTTCTTC. The chain is built from TRBV27 and TRBJ2-1; 7 bases match TRBD2. Germline CDR1 reads MNHEY; CDR2 reads SMNVEV (reference sequence). The V segment lost 5 bases and the J segment 9 bases; nucleotides outside the gene matches: 13. The CDR3 length is 15 residues.

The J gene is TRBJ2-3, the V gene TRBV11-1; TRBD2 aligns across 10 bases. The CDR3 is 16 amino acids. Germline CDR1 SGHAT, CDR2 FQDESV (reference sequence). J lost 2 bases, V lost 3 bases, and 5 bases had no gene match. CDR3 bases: TGTGCCAGCAGCTTCCTAGCGGGAGCTTCCACAGATACGCAGTATTTT. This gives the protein CASSFLAGASTDTQYF.

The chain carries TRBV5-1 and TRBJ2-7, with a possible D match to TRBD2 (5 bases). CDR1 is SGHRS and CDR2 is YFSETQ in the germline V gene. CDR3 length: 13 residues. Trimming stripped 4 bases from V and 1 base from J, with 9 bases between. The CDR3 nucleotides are TGCGCCAGCAGCGGGAGCTCTTCCTACGAGCAGTACTTC. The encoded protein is CASSGSSSYEQYF.

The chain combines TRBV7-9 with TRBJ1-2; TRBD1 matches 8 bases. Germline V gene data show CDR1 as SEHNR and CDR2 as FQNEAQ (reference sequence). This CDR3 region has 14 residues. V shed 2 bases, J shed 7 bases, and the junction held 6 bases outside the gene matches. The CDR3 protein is CASSLQGALGGYTF. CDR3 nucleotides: TGTGCCAGCAGCTTACAGGGGGCCCTAGGTGGCTACACCTTC.

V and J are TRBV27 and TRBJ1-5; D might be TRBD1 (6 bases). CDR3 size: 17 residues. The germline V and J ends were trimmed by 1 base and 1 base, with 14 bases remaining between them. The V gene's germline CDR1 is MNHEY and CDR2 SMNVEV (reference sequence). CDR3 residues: CASSLYGGVGSNQPQHF. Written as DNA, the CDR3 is TGTGCCAGCAGTTTATATGGGGGCGTGGGAAGCAATCAGCCCCAGCATTTT.

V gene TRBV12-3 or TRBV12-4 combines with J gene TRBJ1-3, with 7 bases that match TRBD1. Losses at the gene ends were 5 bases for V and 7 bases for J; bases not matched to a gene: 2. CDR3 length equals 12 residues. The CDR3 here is CASSQQGNTIYF. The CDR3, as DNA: TGTGCCAGCAGTCAACAGGGGAACACCATATATTTT.